The clone carrying this T cell receptor (beta chain) is a singleton in its sample. Residents of over 20 US areas, aged about 18 to 95 years, made up the participants. Assignment of participants to cohorts was predicated upon participant-reported clinical history. The data belong to a study of blood T cell repertoires in COVID-19. Across the study: COVID-19 samples collected from the United States, Italy and Spain covered acute and convalescent phases.

This CDR3 is 11 amino acids long. Germline-derived CDR1 and CDR2 are SGHAT and FQNNGV. The V end was cut by 1 base, the J end by 7 bases, with 4 bases between. In the original processing: Nucleated cell number was recorded as an estimate derived from reference gene primer amplification. Some clones are missing from TCRdb's copy, which holds only in-frame ones; the method was immunoSEQ multiplex PCR. V, J and clone size reflect that table, while D and trimming were determined from the DNA. Of about 220,000 clones listed, roughly four fifths are singletons. This clonotype originated in a woman between 45 and 65 years old who had been exposed to COVID-19. The V call is TRBV11-2, the J call TRBJ1-2; D not resolved. Sequenced sample: PBMCs or T cells enriched from blood (not recorded which). CDR3 residues: CASSLAGGYTF. The CDR3 DNA follows: TGTGCCAGCAGCTTAGCCGGTGGCTACACCTTC.